This T cell receptor beta chain was identified in a study of blood T cells in healthy people across ages. Findings and caveats of the study: It was held that diversity estimates obtained from one million T cells represented underestimates. It was the long-lived donors that had more naive CD4+ cells and higher diversity than aged donors.

A remark on this clonotype: Its cognate antigen is unknown.

For the second PCR, which ran for roughly 7 to 11 cycles, a sample-barcoded 5' primer and a J-beta primer mix were used. MiXCR, applied by TCRdb to the 5' RACE reads, yields one record per CDR3 protein. Of about 1.4 million distinct CDR3 sequences detected, around 59% appear once; the ten largest clones hold 6.7%. This CDR3 has 14 amino acids. The germline CDR1 and CDR2 sequences are MDHEN and SYDVKM. V lost 7 bases, J lost 0 bases, and 12 bases lay in between. The TCR sequence derives from a man younger than 35 in good health. The chain has TRBV28 and TRBJ1-1; D remains unclear. Sequenced material: blood. CDR3 residues: CASTVRRMNTEAFF. As DNA, the CDR3 is TGTGCCAGCACGGTGAGACGTATGAACACTGAAGCTTTCTTT.